By proportion, the clone carrying this T cell receptor beta chain is medium-sized. What it recognizes is unknown. Study-wide results and caveats: Tumor-infiltrating Treg TCR alpha and beta sequences overlapped most with tumor naive CD4+ T cells, then blood naive. The larger-cohort validation was restricted to a single TCR beta V-J rearrangement rather than whole repertoires.

Constant-region reverse primers amplified full-length variable regions, followed by semi-nested Nested Universal Primer A PCR. MiXCR, applied by TCRdb to the 5' RACE reads, yields one record per CDR3 protein. Of some 32,000 distinct CDR3 sequences in the sample, around 27% were seen once. The ends were cut back, 4 bases at V and 2 bases at J, with 4 bases in the middle. CDR3 length: 12 residues. CDR1 and CDR2 (germline): SEHNR, FQNEAQ (reference sequence). The sorted Tregs were CD4+CD25+CD127-/low cells. Sequencing input: tumor-infiltrating Tregs sorted from the breast tumor. The receptor comes from a female donor with breast cancer. The chain combines TRBV7-9 with TRBJ2-3; D not resolved. The DNA for the CDR3 is TGTGCCAGCAGCTCGTCCACAGATACGCAGTATTTT. Amino acids: CASSSSTDTQYF.